This T cell receptor beta chain was obtained from a study of cytomegalovirus exposure and HLA in healthy donors. The CDR3 is 15 amino acids. Germline assignment: CDR1 SEHNR and CDR2 FQNEAQ (reference sequence). J was trimmed by 0 bases and V by 1 base; bases with no gene match: 2. It was with 60 Vbeta and 13 Jbeta primers that the PCR ran. Generated by immunoSEQ multiplex PCR, the TCRdb table keeps only in-frame clones and is missing some. The sample yields about 80,000 clones, over 70% seen once. The chain uses TRBV7-9 and TRBJ2-7; 8 bases line up with TRBD1. The source is a woman aged 40 to 49 in good health and CMV-seropositive. The source material was PBMCs. The CDR3 protein is CASSLVQGVSYEQYF. In DNA, the CDR3 is TGTGCCAGCAGCTTAGTACAGGGGGTCTCCTACGAGCAGTACTTC.